This TCR beta chain was profiled in a study of cytomegalovirus exposure and HLA in healthy donors. Study-level points and caveats: A classifier reportedly called cytomegalovirus status with high sensitivity and specificity. Overall, around 160 TCR beta chains were annotated as cytomegalovirus-associated. In vitro assays verified that three CMV-associated chains recognized CMV antigens specifically.

Remarks on this clone: Its specificity is unknown.

The CDR3 length is 19 residues. The junction had 13 bases not matched to a gene; V was cut back by 3 bases and J by 0 bases. TCRdb's copy holds only in-frame clones and misses some; the assay was immunoSEQ multiplex PCR. The profile covers approximately 210,000 clones, with around 90% appearing a single time and 2.9% taken by the ten largest. V gene TRBV5-3 combines with J gene TRBJ2-3; 10 positions agree with TRBD2. TRBV5-3 carries the ORF label, with uncertain function. This TCR was sampled from a woman under 30 in good health and CMV-seronegative. Material for sequencing was PBMCs. The CDR3 region is CARSSGTSERTSSTDTQYF. CDR3 nucleotide sequence: TGTGCCAGAAGCTCCGGGACTAGCGAACGGACTTCTAGCACAGATACGCAGTATTTT.